This T cell receptor beta chain came from a study of human T cells and chemical hapten exposure. TCRdb reprocessed the RACE reads with MiXCR, giving one entry per CDR3 protein. The table shows more than 85,000 distinct CDR3 sequences, with over 6.5% occurring only once. This CDR3 contains 17 residues. Germline trimming cut 5 bases from V and 0 bases from J; bases unmatched to any gene: 4. Germline values: CDR1 MNHNY, CDR2 SVGAGI (reference sequence). Indicated time point: pre-sensitization, week 0. Noted treatment: therapeutic diphenylcyclopropenone sensitization with weekly scalp DPC. This clonotype was seen repeatedly, ten times or more.

Material: whole blood, obtained in connection with sensitization to the hapten diphenylcyclopropenone (DPC). V usage is TRBV6-6 and J usage is TRBJ1-6, with TRBD1 matching 10 bases. This TCR was recovered from a man aged 35-49 years with alopecia areata. Some clones in this sample may be carry-over from other donors' samples. CDR3 amino acids: CASSPGQGSSYNSPLHF. For the CDR3, the DNA is TGTGCCAGCAGTCCGGGACAGGGGAGCTCCTATAATTCACCCCTCCACTTT.